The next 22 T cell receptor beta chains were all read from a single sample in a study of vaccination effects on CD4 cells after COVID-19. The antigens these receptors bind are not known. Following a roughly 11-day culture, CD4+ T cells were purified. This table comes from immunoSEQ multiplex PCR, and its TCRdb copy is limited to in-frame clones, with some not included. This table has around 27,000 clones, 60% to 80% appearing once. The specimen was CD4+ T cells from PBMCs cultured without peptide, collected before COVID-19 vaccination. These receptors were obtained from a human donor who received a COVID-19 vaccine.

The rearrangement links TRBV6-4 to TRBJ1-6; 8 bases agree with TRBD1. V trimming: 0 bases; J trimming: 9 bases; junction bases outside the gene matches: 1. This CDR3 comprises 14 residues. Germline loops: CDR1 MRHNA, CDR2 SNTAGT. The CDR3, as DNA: TGTGCCAGCAGTGACTCAACAGGGGGTTCACCCCTCCACTTT. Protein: CASSDSTGGSPLHF.

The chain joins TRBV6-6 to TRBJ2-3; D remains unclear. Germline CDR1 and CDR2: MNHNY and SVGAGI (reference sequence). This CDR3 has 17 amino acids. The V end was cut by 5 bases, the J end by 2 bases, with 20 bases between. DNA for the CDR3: TGTGCCAGCAGTCCCCTCTTTAGTGGTGAAGACACAGATACGCAGTATTTT. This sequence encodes CASSPLFSGEDTDTQYF.

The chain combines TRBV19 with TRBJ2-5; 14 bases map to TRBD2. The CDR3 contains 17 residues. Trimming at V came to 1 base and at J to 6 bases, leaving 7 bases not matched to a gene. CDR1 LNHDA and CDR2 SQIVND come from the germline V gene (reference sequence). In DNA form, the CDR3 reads TGTGCCAGTAGTATAGGGGGGACTAGCGGGAGTAGGAAGACCCAGTACTTC. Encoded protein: CASSIGGTSGSRKTQYF.

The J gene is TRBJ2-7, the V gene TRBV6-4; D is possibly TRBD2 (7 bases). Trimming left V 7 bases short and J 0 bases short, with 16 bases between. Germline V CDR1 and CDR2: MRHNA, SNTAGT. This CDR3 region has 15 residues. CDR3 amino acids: CASKKEGGGSYEQYF. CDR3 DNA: TGTGCCAGCAAGAAGGAGGGAGGGGGCTCCTACGAGCAGTACTTC.

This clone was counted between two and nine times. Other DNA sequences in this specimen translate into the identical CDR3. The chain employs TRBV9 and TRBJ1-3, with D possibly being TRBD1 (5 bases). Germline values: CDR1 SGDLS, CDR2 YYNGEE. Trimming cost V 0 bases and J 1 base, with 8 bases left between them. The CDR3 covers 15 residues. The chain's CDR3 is CASSVGTLSGNTIYF. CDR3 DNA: TGTGCCAGCAGCGTAGGGACACTTTCTGGAAACACCATATATTTT.

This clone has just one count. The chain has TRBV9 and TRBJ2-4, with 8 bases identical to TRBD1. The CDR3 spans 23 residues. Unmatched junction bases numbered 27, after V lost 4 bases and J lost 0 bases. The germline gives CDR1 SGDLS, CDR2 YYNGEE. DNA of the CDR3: TGTGCCAGCAGCCCCCATGGACAGGGCCGGGGGCATTGGGAGGTCCTAGCCAAAAACATTCAGTACTTC. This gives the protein CASSPHGQGRGHWEVLAKNIQYF.

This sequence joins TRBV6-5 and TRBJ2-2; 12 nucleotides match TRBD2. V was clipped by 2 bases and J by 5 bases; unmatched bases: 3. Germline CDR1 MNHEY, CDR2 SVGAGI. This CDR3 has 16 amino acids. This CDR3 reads CASSYLAGGPTGELFF. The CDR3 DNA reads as TGTGCCAGCAGTTACCTAGCGGGGGGGCCTACCGGGGAGCTGTTTTTT.

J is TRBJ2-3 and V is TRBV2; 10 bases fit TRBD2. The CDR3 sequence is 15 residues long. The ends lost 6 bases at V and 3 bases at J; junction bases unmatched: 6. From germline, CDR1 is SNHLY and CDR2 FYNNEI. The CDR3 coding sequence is TGTGCCAGCAGGGGAGGACTAGCGGATACAGATACGCAGTATTTT. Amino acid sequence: CASRGGLADTDTQYF.

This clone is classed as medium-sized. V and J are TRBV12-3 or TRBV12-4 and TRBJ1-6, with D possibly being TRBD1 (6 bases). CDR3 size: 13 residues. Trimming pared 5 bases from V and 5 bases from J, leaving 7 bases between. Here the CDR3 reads CASSTGHNSPLHF. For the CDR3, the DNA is TGTGCCAGCAGTACAGGGCATAATTCACCCCTCCACTTT.

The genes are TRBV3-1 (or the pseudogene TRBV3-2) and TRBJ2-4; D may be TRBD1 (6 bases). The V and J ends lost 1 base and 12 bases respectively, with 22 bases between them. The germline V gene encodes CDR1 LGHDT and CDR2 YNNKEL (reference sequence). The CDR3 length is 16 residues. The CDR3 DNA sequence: TGTGCCAGCAGCCAAGTCGGGGTTTTCTCTTTGGGACATCAGTACTTC. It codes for CASSQVGVFSLGHQYF.

In DNA form, the CDR3 reads TGTGCCAGCAGTTCCCAAGGGGGGGGCGAGCAGTACTTC. Its protein is CASSSQGGGEQYF. The rearrangement links TRBV6-1 to TRBJ2-7; tentatively, D is TRBD2 (7 bases). The CDR3 consists of 13 residues. The V end lost 5 bases, the J end lost 6 bases, and 14 bases lay between the germline ends. Looked up from germline, CDR1 is MNHNS and CDR2 is SASEGT.

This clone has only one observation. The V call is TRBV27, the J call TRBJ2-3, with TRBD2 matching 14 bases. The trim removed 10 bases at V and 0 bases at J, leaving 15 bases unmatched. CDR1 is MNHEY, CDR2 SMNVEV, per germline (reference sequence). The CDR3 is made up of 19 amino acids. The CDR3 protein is CATTGGLAGVDSSTDTQYF. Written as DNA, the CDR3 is TGTGCCACTACAGGGGGACTAGCGGGAGTCGACTCTAGCACAGATACGCAGTATTTT.

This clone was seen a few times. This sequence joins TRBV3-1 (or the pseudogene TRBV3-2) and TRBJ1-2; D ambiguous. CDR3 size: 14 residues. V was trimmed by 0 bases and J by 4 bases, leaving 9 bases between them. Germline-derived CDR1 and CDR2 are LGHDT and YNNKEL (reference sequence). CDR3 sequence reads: CASSQDPFAYGYTF. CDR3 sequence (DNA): TGTGCCAGCAGCCAAGATCCTTTTGCCTATGGCTACACCTTC.

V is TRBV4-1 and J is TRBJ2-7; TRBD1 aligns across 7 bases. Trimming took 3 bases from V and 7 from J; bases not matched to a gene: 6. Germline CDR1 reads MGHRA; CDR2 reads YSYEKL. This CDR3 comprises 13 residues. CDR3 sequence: CASSQGQLLEQYF. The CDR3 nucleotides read TGCGCCAGCAGCCAGGGACAGCTCCTTGAGCAGTACTTC.

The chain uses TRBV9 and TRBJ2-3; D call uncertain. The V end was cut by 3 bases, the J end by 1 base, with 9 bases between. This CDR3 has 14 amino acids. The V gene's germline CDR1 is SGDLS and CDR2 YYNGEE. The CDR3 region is CASSATQGTDTQYF. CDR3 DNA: TGTGCCAGCAGCGCAACTCAGGGCACAGATACGCAGTATTTT.

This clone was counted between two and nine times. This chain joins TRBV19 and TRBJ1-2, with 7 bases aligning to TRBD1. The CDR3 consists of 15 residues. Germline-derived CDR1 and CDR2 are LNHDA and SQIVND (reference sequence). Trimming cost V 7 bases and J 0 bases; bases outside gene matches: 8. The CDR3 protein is CASTSGGKANYGYTF. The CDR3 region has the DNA TGTGCCAGTACTTCAGGGGGGAAGGCTAACTATGGCTACACCTTC. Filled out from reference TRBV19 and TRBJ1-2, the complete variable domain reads DGGITQSPKYLFRKEGQNVTLSCEQNLNHDAMYWYRQDPGQGLRLIYYSQIVNDFQKGDIAEGYSVSREKKESFPLTVTSAQKNPTAFYLCASTSGGKANYGYTFGSGTRLTVV.

The CDR3: CASGLAAGPYEQYF. CDR3 DNA: TGTGCCAGCGGCCTGGCTGCTGGGCCCTACGAGCAGTACTTC. J is TRBJ2-7 and V is TRBV5-5; D is uncertain. Germline CDR1 reads SGHKS; CDR2 reads YYEKEE (reference sequence). This CDR3 contains 14 residues. Trimming took off 7 bases at V and 2 bases at J, with 16 bases between the two ends.

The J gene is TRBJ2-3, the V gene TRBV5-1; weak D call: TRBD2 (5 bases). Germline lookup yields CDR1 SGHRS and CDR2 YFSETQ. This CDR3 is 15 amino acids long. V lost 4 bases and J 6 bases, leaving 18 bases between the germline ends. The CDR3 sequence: CASSEVSSHADTQYF. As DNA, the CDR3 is TGCGCCAGCAGCGAGGTCTCTAGCCACGCGGATACGCAGTATTTT.

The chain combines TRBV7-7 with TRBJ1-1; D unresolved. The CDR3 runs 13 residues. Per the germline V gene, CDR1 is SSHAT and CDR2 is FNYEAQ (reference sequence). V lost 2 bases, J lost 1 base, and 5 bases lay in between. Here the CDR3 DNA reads TGTGCCAGCAGCTTACAGGAGAACACTGAAGCTTTCTTT. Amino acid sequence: CASSLQENTEAFF.

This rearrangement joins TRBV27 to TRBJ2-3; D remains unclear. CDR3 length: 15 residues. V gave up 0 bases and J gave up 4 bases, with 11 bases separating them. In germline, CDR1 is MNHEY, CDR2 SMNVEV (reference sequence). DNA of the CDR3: TGTGCCAGCAGTTTATCGTGGAGCCTCCCAGATACGCAGTATTTT. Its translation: CASSLSWSLPDTQYF.

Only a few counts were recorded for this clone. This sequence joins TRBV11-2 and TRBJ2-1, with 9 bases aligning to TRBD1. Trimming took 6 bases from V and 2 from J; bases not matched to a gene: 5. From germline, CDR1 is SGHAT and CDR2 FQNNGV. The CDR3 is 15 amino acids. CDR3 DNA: TGTGCCAGCAGTCCCTGGGACAGGGCCTACAATGAGCAGTTCTTC. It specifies CASSPWDRAYNEQFF.

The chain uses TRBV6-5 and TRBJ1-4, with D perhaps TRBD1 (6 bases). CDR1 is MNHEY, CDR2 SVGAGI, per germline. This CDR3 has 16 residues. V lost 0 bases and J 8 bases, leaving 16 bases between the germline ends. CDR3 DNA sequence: TGTGCCAGCAGTTACTCAGGAACGACAGGACGGGAAAAACTGTTTTTT. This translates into CASSYSGTTGREKLFF.